These T cell receptor beta chains were read from a single sample in a study of regulatory T cells in long-lasting Graves disease. Via MiXCR, TCRdb re-called the multiplex PCR reads, giving one row per CDR3 protein. Among more than 300,000 distinct CDR3 sequences listed, about 23% were seen once. Material: peripheral blood mononuclear cells (PBMCs), obtained when the disease was refractory, from a patient treated with antithyroid drugs. The source is a woman between 40 and 50 years old with Graves disease. Each CDR3 is given with its conserved first and last residue. D genes are given only for firm matches. Size is stated for part of the rows, as once, few or many counts, or as a class when the clone is expanded.

j_gene,abundance,v_gene,d_gene,CDR3nt,CDR3aa
TRBJ1-4,NA,TRBV28,NA,NA,CASSLGDFGQGNEKLLF
TRBJ1-1,many,TRBV12-3/TRBV12-4,NA,TGTGCCAGCAGTCCCCCCGGGGCTGAAGCTTTCTTT,CASSPPGAEAFF
TRBJ2-4,few,TRBV13,NA,TGTGCCAGCAGCTTACGGCTAGTCAAAAACATTCAGTACTTC,CASSLRLVKNIQYF
TRBJ2-7,NA,TRBV20-1,NA,TGCAGTGCTAGAGGATGGCGGGACTCCTACGAGCAGTACTTC,CSARGWRDSYEQYF
TRBJ2-5,few,TRBV20-1,NA,TGCAGTGCTAGAATGGAGGGGGGAGAGACCCAGTACTTC,CSARMEGGETQYF
TRBJ1-5,many,TRBV28,NA,TGTGCCAGCAGTTTACTTGTGGGTGGGGGCAATCAGCCCCAGCATTTT,CASSLLVGGGNQPQHF
TRBJ2-5,many,TRBV11-2,NA,TGTGCCAGCAGCTTCTCCGCTGCAGGGTTACAAGAGACCCAGTACTTC,CASSFSAAGLQETQYF
TRBJ2-6,many,TRBV7-9,TRBD2,TGTGCCAGCAGCACTAGCGACAGCTCTGGGGCCAACGTCCTGACTTTC,CASSTSDSSGANVLTF
TRBJ2-2,many,TRBV29-1,NA,TGCAGCGTTGAAGCAACCCACACCGGGGAGCTGTTTTTT,CSVEATHTGELFF
TRBJ1-2,few,TRBV19,TRBD1,TGTGCCAGTAGTACTCCAGGGACAGCAAATAACTATGGCTACACCTTC,CASSTPGTANNYGYTF
TRBJ1-4,many,TRBV28,NA,TGTGCCAGCAGTCCCTACGTCACAACTAATGAAAAACTGTTTTTT,CASSPYVTTNEKLFF
TRBJ1-2,many,TRBV24-1,NA,TGTGCCACCAGTGACCGGGGCGCTGGCTACACCTTC,CATSDRGAGYTF
TRBJ1-2,many,TRBV7-9,TRBD1,TGTGCCAGCAGTGACGGACAGGGAGGCTATGGCTACACCTTC,CASSDGQGGYGYTF
TRBJ2-7,NA,TRBV7-9,TRBD1,TGTGCCAGCAGCGGATACAGGGGACACCTGGAAGAGCAGTACTTC,CASSGYRGHLEEQYF
TRBJ1-2,NA,TRBV7-9,NA,TGTGCCAGCAGTCTCGGACACCTCTATGGCTACACCTTC,CASSLGHLYGYTF
TRBJ1-5,NA,TRBV6-1,NA,TGTGCCAGCAGTGACTGGGGTCATAGCAATCAGCCCCAGCATTTT,CASSDWGHSNQPQHF
TRBJ2-7,many,TRBV5-1,NA,TGCGCCAGCAGCTATACCGACAGTTCCTACGAGCAGTACTTC,CASSYTDSSYEQYF
TRBJ2-5,many,TRBV28,TRBD2,TGTGCCAGCAGTTTGACTAGCGGGAGATGGGAGACCCAGTACTTC,CASSLTSGRWETQYF
TRBJ1-4,many,TRBV28,TRBD1,TGTGCCAGCAGGAAACCCGGGACAGGGGATGAAAAACTGTTTTTT,CASRKPGTGDEKLFF
TRBJ1-6,many,TRBV6-1,NA,TGTGCCAGCAGTGAATGGAACGCATACGGCGATTCACCCCTCCACTTT,CASSEWNAYGDSPLHF
TRBJ2-7,NA,TRBV6-5,NA,TGTGCCAGCAGTTACGGGGGCGGGGGCTACGAGCAGTACTTC,CASSYGGGGYEQYF
TRBJ2-7,many,TRBV20-1,TRBD1,TGCAGTGCTGACCGGGACAGGGGGCATGAGCAGTACTTC,CSADRDRGHEQYF
TRBJ2-7,NA,TRBV6-1,NA,TGTGCCAGCAGTAACAGGGTGGGCGAGCAGTACTTC,CASSNRVGEQYF
TRBJ1-1,NA,TRBV6-1,TRBD1,TGTGCCAGCAGCCGACAGGGGGCTATCAACACTGAAGCTTTCTTT,CASSRQGAINTEAFF
TRBJ1-4,many,TRBV6-1,NA,TGTGCCAGCAGTCCTAAGGGACTCTGGTATGAAAAACTGTTTTTT,CASSPKGLWYEKLFF
TRBJ2-7,many,TRBV6-1,TRBD2,TGTGCCAGCGAGCGGGAGGGCCTTCACGAGCAGTACTTC,CASEREGLHEQYF
TRBJ2-3,few,TRBV6-1,TRBD2,TGTGCCAGCAGCCCCGGACTAGTGGATACGCAGTATTTT,CASSPGLVDTQYF